A selection of T cell receptor beta chains follows, all from one sample in a study of blood T cell repertoires in COVID-19. Assay used: immunoSEQ multiplex PCR; TCRdb lists only in-frame clones, some missing. Of around 300,000 clones in the sample, over 75% are singletons; the top ten hold more than 5%. Sequencing input: PBMCs or T cells enriched from blood (not recorded which). These receptor sequences come from a young man who had recovered from COVID-19. CDR3s include the opening cysteine and the closing phenylalanine or tryptophan. A D gene is named only where the DNA matches it firmly. Expanded clones get a size class; other rows say once, few or many, or leave the size out.

clone_size d_call j_call v_call cdr3_nt cdr3_aa
. TRBD2 TRBJ2-5 TRBV6-1 TGTGCCAGCAGTGTTAGCGGGGGGAAGGAGACCCAGTACTTC CASSVSGGKETQYF
few TRBD1 TRBJ1-2 TRBV7-2 TGTGCCAGCAGCTCTCAGGGGGGATGGGGCTACACCTTC CASSSQGGWGYTF
. TRBD1 TRBJ2-1 TRBV15 TGTGCCACCAGCAGAGTATCGGGACAGGGATACAATGAGCAGTTCTTC CATSRVSGQGYNEQFF
. TRBD2 TRBJ2-2 TRBV4-2 TGTGCCAGCAGCCAAGAAGTAGCGGGGGGGCGAACCGGGGAGCTGTTTTTT CASSQEVAGGRTGELFF
. . TRBJ1-2 TRBV5-6 TGTGCCAGCGGATCCCGACAGGATTACTATGGCTACACCTTC CASGSRQDYYGYTF
. TRBD2 TRBJ2-1 TRBV3-1/TRBV3-2 TGTGCCAGCAGCCAAGATCTAGCGGGGGTCAATGAGCAGTTCTTC CASSQDLAGVNEQFF
. . TRBJ2-2 TRBV10-1 TGCGCCAGCAGTGATCACAGGAACACCGGGGAGCTGTTTTTT CASSDHRNTGELFF
. . TRBJ1-3 TRBV7-6 TGTGCCAGCAGCTTAGGGCGGGTGAAGAGCTCTGGAAACACCATATATTTT CASSLGRVKSSGNTIYF
. TRBD1 TRBJ1-5 TRBV19 TGTGCCAGTAGTATCGGGACAGGCCTAAGCAATCAGCCCCAGCATTTT CASSIGTGLSNQPQHF
once . TRBJ2-7 TRBV7-2 TGTGCCAGCAGCTTTCAGGGCGCCCCAGGCTCCTACGAGCAGTACTTC CASSFQGAPGSYEQYF
once . TRBJ2-5 TRBV11-2 TGTGCCAGCAGCAAGTACCCGGGGGTAATTGAGACCCAGTACTTC CASSKYPGVIETQYF
. TRBD1 TRBJ1-5 TRBV7-2 TGTGCCAGCAGCCGGGACAGAGGCAATCAGCCCCAGCATTTT CASSRDRGNQPQHF
. TRBD1 TRBJ2-3 TRBV5-4 TGTGCCAGCAGGGAAGGACAGGGCGCAGATACGCAGTATTTT CASREGQGADTQYF
. TRBD1 TRBJ1-3 TRBV6-5 TGTGCCAGCAGTCCTTCGACAGGGGGTGGAAACACCATATATTTT CASSPSTGGGNTIYF
medium-sized . TRBJ2-5 TRBV4-1 TGCGCCAGCAGCCAAGATACGGGAGCAGTGGGCCCGAAGACCCAGTACTTC CASSQDTGAVGPKTQYF
many TRBD1 TRBJ1-1 TRBV19 TGTGCCAGTATTAACCGACAGGGCACGATCACTGAAGCTTTCTTT CASINRQGTITEAFF
few . TRBJ1-4 TRBV19 TGTGCCAGTAGCCGGGTCGACACCCGGGAGGAAAAACTGTTTTTT CASSRVDTREEKLFF